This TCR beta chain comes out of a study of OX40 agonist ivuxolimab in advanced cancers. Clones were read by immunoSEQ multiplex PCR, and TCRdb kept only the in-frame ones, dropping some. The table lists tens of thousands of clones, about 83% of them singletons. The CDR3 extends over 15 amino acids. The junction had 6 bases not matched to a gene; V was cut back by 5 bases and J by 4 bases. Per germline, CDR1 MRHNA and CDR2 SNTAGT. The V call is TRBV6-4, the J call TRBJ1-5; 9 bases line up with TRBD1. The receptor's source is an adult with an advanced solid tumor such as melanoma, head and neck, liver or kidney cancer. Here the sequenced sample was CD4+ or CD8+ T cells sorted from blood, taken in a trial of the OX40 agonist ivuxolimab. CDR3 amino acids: CASSRTGGSNQPQHF. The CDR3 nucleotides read TGTGCCAGCAGTCGAACAGGGGGCAGTAATCAGCCCCAGCATTTT.